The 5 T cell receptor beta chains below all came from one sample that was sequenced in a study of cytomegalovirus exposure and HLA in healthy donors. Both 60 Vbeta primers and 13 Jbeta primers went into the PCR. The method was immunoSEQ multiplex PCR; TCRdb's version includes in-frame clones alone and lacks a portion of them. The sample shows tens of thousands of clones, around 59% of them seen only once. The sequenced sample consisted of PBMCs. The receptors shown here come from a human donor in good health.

Written as DNA, the CDR3 is TGCGCCAGCAGCTTCCTGGACAGGGGAGATGGCTACACCTTC. Protein sequence: CASSFLDRGDGYTF. V and J are TRBV5-1 and TRBJ1-2, with 9 nucleotides matching TRBD1. The CDR3 runs to 14 residues. V lost 2 bases to trimming and J lost 6 bases; unmatched junction nucleotides: 5. Germline assignment: CDR1 SGHRS and CDR2 YFSETQ.

The CDR3 is CASSLNTGEPGDTQYF. In DNA, the CDR3 is TGTGCCAGCAGCTTGAACACGGGGGAGCCGGGAGATACGCAGTATTTT. V usage is TRBV5-6 and J usage is TRBJ2-3; D is perhaps TRBD2 (6 bases). V gave up 1 base and J gave up 5 bases, with 17 bases separating them. The CDR3 runs 16 residues. Germline values: CDR1 SGHDT, CDR2 YYEEEE.

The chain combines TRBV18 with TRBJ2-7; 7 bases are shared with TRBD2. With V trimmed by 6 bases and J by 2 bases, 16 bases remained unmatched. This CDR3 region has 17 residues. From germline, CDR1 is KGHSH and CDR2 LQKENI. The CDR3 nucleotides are TGTGCCAGCTCCCCGATGGGGGGGGGTTCGGGCCCCTACGAGCAGTACTTC. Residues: CASSPMGGGSGPYEQYF.

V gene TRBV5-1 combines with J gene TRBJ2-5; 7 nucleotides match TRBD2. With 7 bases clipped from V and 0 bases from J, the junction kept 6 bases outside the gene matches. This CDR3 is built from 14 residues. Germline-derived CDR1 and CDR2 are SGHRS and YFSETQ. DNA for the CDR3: TGCGCCAGCGGGCGGGGAGGGAACCAAGAGACCCAGTACTTC. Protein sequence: CASGRGGNQETQYF.

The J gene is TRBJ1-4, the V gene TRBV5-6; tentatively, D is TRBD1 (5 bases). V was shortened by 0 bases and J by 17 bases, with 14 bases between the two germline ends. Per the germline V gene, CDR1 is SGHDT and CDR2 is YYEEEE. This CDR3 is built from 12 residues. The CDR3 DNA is TGTGCCAGCAGCTTGGATCAGGGCTCAGACTTTTTT. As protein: CASSLDQGSDFF.